The sample holds many counts of the clone carrying this TCR beta chain. This CDR3 is 17 amino acids long. The V gene lost 3 bases and the J gene lost 0 bases, with 17 bases spanning the gap. Adaptor-ligated barcode primers were used to amplify TRBV12-4/TRBJ1-2 clonotypes. TCRdb re-called the multiplex PCR reads with MiXCR, one entry per CDR3 protein. The sample has approximately 1,600 distinct CDR3 sequences; around 3.9% are singletons. The sequence derives from a female donor with breast cancer. The sequenced sample consisted of naive CD4+ T cells sorted from blood. Described subset: naive CD4+ T cells, CD4+CD45RA+CD25-. The rearrangement uses TRBV12-3 or TRBV12-4 and TRBJ1-2; unclear D gene. CDR3 bases: TGTGCCAGCAGTTTGGGTCGAAGTGTCCTGTCTAACTATGGCTACACCTTC. Translating gives CASSLGRSVLSNYGYTF.